Shown below are 17 T cell receptor beta chains from a single sample sequenced in a study of blood T cell repertoires in COVID-19. TCRdb keeps only in-frame clones here, not all; method: immunoSEQ multiplex PCR. The repertoire has over 100,000 clones, 80% of them found once; the top ten carry about a sixth. Specimen: peripheral blood. The receptor source for this set is a man aged 55 to 70 with active or convalescent COVID-19.

The J gene is TRBJ2-1, the V gene TRBV5-1; weak D call: TRBD1 (5 bases). CDR3 size: 14 residues. V dropped 0 bases and J dropped 5 bases, with 9 bases sitting between them. Germline V lookup: CDR1 SGHRS, CDR2 YFSETQ. The CDR3 DNA sequence: TGCGCCAGCAGCTTGGGTGACAGAGACAATGAGCAGTTCTTC. It is translated as CASSLGDRDNEQFF.

The genes are TRBV25-1 and TRBJ2-7, with unresolved D. This CDR3 has 10 residues. Germline V gives CDR1 MGHDK, CDR2 SYGVNS. V gave up 4 bases and J gave up 6 bases, with 4 bases separating them. This CDR3 is CASSASEQYF. The CDR3, as DNA: TGTGCCAGCAGTGCGTCCGAGCAGTACTTC.

The chain employs TRBV4-1 and TRBJ1-6; D is possibly TRBD1 (6 bases). V lost 0 bases and J 10 bases, leaving 13 bases between the germline ends. CDR1 and CDR2 (germline): MGHRA, YSYEKL. This CDR3 is 15 amino acids long. The CDR3 bases are TGCGCCAGCAGCCAAGATCCCAGGGGTAGGTCACCCCTCCACTTT. Its protein is CASSQDPRGRSPLHF.

The chain recombines TRBV11-3 with TRBJ2-1; TRBD1 aligns across 9 bases. CDR3 size: 16 residues. Germline lookup yields CDR1 SGHNT and CDR2 YENEEA. V shed 5 bases and J 7 bases; nucleotides not matched to a gene: 12. The CDR3 DNA sequence: TGTGCCAGCAGCCCCGACCGGGGACAGGGAAGAAATGAGCAGTTCTTC. It codes for CASSPDRGQGRNEQFF.

This clone was found a few times. This chain connects TRBV18 to TRBJ1-4; D is perhaps TRBD1 (5 bases). CDR3 size: 15 residues. V dropped 3 bases and J dropped 3 bases, with 11 bases sitting between them. Germline loops: CDR1 KGHSH, CDR2 LQKENI. CDR3 nucleotide sequence: TGTGCCAGCTCACCGCGAGACAGACCTAATGAAAAACTGTTTTTT. Translation: CASSPRDRPNEKLFF.

The chain recombines TRBV7-3 with TRBJ2-5; possibly TRBD1 for D (7 bases). The CDR3 extends over 13 amino acids. The V gene's germline CDR1 is SGHTA and CDR2 FQGTGA. V lost 5 bases and J 5 bases, leaving 12 bases between the germline ends. This chain's CDR3 is CASSPTGRETQYF. CDR3 DNA sequence: TGTGCCAGCAGCCCGACAGGGAGGGAGACCCAGTACTTC.

J is TRBJ2-7 and V is TRBV5-4, with TRBD2 matching 9 bases. The CDR3 has 14 amino acids. CDR1 and CDR2 (germline): SGHNT, YYREEE (reference sequence). Germline trimming cut 4 bases from V and 7 bases from J; bases unmatched to any gene: 9. The CDR3 spells CASSPERGAREQYF. CDR3 nucleotides: TGTGCCAGCAGCCCGGAGCGGGGGGCGAGGGAGCAGTACTTC.

V usage is TRBV14 and J usage is TRBJ2-3; perhaps TRBD2 as D (5 bases). CDR3 length equals 18 residues. The V gene lost 0 bases and the J gene lost 3 bases, with 19 bases spanning the gap. Looked up from germline, CDR1 is SGHDN and CDR2 is FVKESK. CDR3 DNA: TGTGCCAGCAGCCAAGATCTTGGCGGGCAGACCTTAACAGATACGCAGTATTTT. It codes for CASSQDLGGQTLTDTQYF.

This clone occurred once. The chain has TRBV20-1 and TRBJ2-1, with TRBD2 matching 7 bases. Germline V lookup: CDR1 DFQATT, CDR2 SNEGSKA (reference sequence). With V trimmed by 3 bases and J by 9 bases, 14 bases remained unmatched. CDR3 length: 15 residues. The CDR3 protein is CSASRLADRVGEQFF. The DNA for the CDR3 is TGCAGTGCTAGTCGCCTAGCGGATAGGGTGGGTGAGCAGTTCTTC.

The chain employs TRBV7-9 and TRBJ1-2; weak D call: TRBD1 (5 bases). From germline, CDR1 is SEHNR and CDR2 FQNEAQ (reference sequence). This CDR3 spans 16 amino acids. V shed 7 bases and J shed 3 bases, with 21 bases lying between them. CDR3: CASKREGLPGHYGYTF. The CDR3, as DNA: TGTGCCAGCAAACGAGAGGGACTCCCCGGACACTATGGCTACACCTTC.

This clone was observed a single time. This chain joins TRBV2 and TRBJ2-3; D unclear. Germline V gives CDR1 SNHLY, CDR2 FYNNEI. This CDR3 has 13 amino acids. Trimming stripped 6 bases from V and 4 bases from J, with 11 bases between. As DNA, the CDR3 is TGTGCCAGCAGGCCCGACACAGCAGATACGCAGTATTTT. Translated: CASRPDTADTQYF.

In DNA form, the CDR3 reads TGCGCCAGCAGCTTGGAAGCATCTGGGGCCAACGTCCTGACTTTC. Protein: CASSLEASGANVLTF. The chain links TRBV5-1 to TRBJ2-6; D not certain. The CDR3 contains 15 residues. V was clipped by 0 bases and J by 1 base, with 5 bases between them. Germline CDR1 and CDR2: SGHRS and YFSETQ.

This sequence joins TRBV4-1 and TRBJ1-3, with D possibly matching TRBD1 (6 bases). V was pared by 3 bases and J by 9 bases, with 24 bases between. The CDR3 has 17 amino acids. Germline V lookup: CDR1 MGHRA, CDR2 YSYEKL. CDR3: CASSQTDRDKPKLTIYF. The CDR3 coding sequence is TGCGCCAGCAGCCAGACGGACCGGGACAAGCCTAAACTCACCATATATTTT.

V and J are TRBV7-2 and TRBJ2-2, with TRBD2 as a possible D gene (5 bases). The CDR3 loop spans 16 amino acids. The V end was cut by 1 base, the J end by 1 base, with 10 bases between. Germline V gene lookup returns CDR1 SGHTA and CDR2 FQGNSA. CDR3 sequence: CASSLGVGVNTGELFF. The CDR3 region has the DNA TGTGCCAGCAGCTTAGGGGTCGGGGTGAACACCGGGGAGCTGTTTTTT.

In its sample, this clone was seen a few times. The chain uses TRBV6-5 and TRBJ2-7, with 9 positions matching TRBD1. Germline CDR1 MNHEY, CDR2 SVGAGI. Trimming at V came to 5 bases and at J to 1 base, leaving 6 bases not matched to a gene. This CDR3 has 15 amino acids. CDR3 sequence reads: CASSITGTGSYEQYF. CDR3 sequence (DNA): TGTGCCAGCAGTATAACCGGGACAGGGTCCTACGAGCAGTACTTC.

This CDR3 is CASSQGRGESPLHF. The CDR3 region has the DNA TGTGCCAGCAGCCAAGGCAGGGGGGAGTCACCCCTCCACTTT. The chain combines TRBV3-1 (or the pseudogene TRBV3-2) with TRBJ1-6; TRBD1 matches 7 bases. V gave up 1 base and J gave up 10 bases; unmatched junction bases: 4. This CDR3 has 14 amino acids. CDR1 and CDR2 (germline): LGHDT, YNNKEL (reference sequence).

The chain employs TRBV7-8 and TRBJ2-3; a possible D gene is TRBD1 (6 bases). V was shortened by 1 base and J by 3 bases, with 11 bases between the two germline ends. The V gene's germline CDR1 is SGHVS and CDR2 FQNEAQ. CDR3 length equals 15 residues. The CDR3 DNA reads as TGTGCCAGCAGCTTAGAAACAGGGTCAACAGATACGCAGTATTTT. Its protein product is CASSLETGSTDTQYF. Full variable domain (remainder filled in from reference TRBV7-8 and TRBJ2-3): GAGVSQSPRYKVAKRGQDVALRCDPISGHVSLFWYQQALGQGPEFLTYFQNEAQLDKSGLPSDRFFAERPEGSVSTLKIQRTQQEDSAVYLCASSLETGSTDTQYFGPGTRLTVL.